The clone carrying this TCR beta chain was observed at least ten times. TCR beta CDR3 regions were amplified from RNA transcripts. The HTBI primer set served for first-round RT-PCR of the TCR CDR3. TCRdb independently ran MiXCR on the multiplex PCR reads; one entry per CDR3 protein. The sample yields about 360,000 distinct CDR3 sequences, around 14% seen once. V was clipped by 4 bases and J by 2 bases; unmatched bases: 8. The CDR3 has 15 amino acids. CDR1 is MGHDK and CDR2 is SYGVNS in the germline V gene. The record originates from a study of T cells in Graves' hyperthyroidism and ophthalmopathy. This clonotype originated in a woman aged 18-35 years with Graves' hyperthyroidism. What was sequenced was blood. The genes are TRBV25-1 and TRBJ2-7; 7 bases fit TRBD1. The CDR3 DNA follows: TGTGCCAGCAGTGGGACAGGTTACACAACCTACGAGCAGTACTTC. It codes for CASSGTGYTTYEQYF.